This TCR beta chain originates from a study of CD8+ T cells in alopecia areata. Study in general: Those treated were given oral tofacitinib at 5 to 10 mg twice daily.

Collection of lesional scalp punch biopsies and peripheral blood was performed in alopecia areata patients. It was cDNA, reverse transcribed from extracted RNA, that served as the sequencing template. Sequencing used immunoSEQ multiplex PCR; TCRdb keeps in-frame clones, though not all of them. Seen here are about 13,000 clones, 55% to 60% observed once, and the top ten hold about a tenth. The sample here was skin, taken at week 0. This TCR was recovered from a human donor with alopecia areata.

CDR3 nucleotides: TGTGCCAGCAGCTACACAGATACGCAGTATTTT. This gives the protein CASSYTDTQYF. The chain uses TRBV7-6 and TRBJ2-3, with D uncertain. CDR1 SGHVS and CDR2 FNYEAQ come from the germline V gene. The CDR3 contains 11 residues. Trimming took 4 bases from V and 2 from J, leaving 1 base between them. Variable domain in full (rest from reference TRBV7-6 and TRBJ2-3): GAGVSQSPRYKVTKRGQDVALRCDPISGHVSLYWYRQALGQGPEFLTYFNYEAQQDKSGLPNDRFSAERPEGSISTLTIQRTEQRDSAMYRCASSYTDTQYFGPGTRLTVL.